The 4 T cell receptor beta chains below all came from one sample that was sequenced in a study of T cells in Graves' hyperthyroidism and ophthalmopathy. The investigators amplified TCR beta CDR3 regions from RNA transcripts. In the first-round RT-PCR of the TCR CDR3, the HTBI primer set was used. In TCRdb, the multiplex PCR reads were re-called with MiXCR into one record per CDR3 protein. Of 750,000 to 900,000 distinct CDR3 sequences listed, around 38% are singletons. The sequencing sample was made of blood. Receptors originate from a man aged 18 to 35 with Graves' hyperthyroidism.

Ten or more counts support this clonotype. The chain combines TRBV7-9 with TRBJ2-6, with a tentative D call TRBD2 (5 bases). V lost 4 bases to trimming and J lost 1 base, with 11 bases between them. Germline CDR1 SEHNR, CDR2 FQNEAQ (reference sequence). The CDR3 totals 16 residues. The DNA of the CDR3 is TGTGCCAGCAGCTCTCCAGAGGGTTCTGGGGCCAACGTCCTGACTTTC. Amino acid sequence: CASSSPEGSGANVLTF. Based on the CDR3 plus reference TRBV7-9 and TRBJ2-6, the full variable domain is DTGVSQNPRHKITKRGQNVTFRCDPISEHNRLYWYRQTLGQGPEFLTYFQNEAQLEKSRLLSDRFSAERPKGSFSTLEIQRTEQGDSAMYLCASSSPEGSGANVLTFGAGSRLTVL.

V usage is TRBV7-2 and J usage is TRBJ2-5, with D tentatively TRBD1 or TRBD2 (5 bases each). Per germline, CDR1 SGHTA and CDR2 FQGNSA. The length of the CDR3 is 14 residues. Trimming pared 1 base from V and 6 bases from J, leaving 12 bases between. The CDR3 protein is CASSLGGYQKTQYF. The CDR3 DNA reads as TGTGCCAGCAGCTTAGGGGGGTATCAGAAGACCCAGTACTTC.

At least ten counts were recorded for this clonotype. The V gene is TRBV12-3 or TRBV12-4, the J gene TRBJ1-1, with D hard to call. V shed 5 bases and J shed 5 bases, with 15 bases lying between them. The CDR3 has 14 amino acids. For the CDR3, the DNA is TGTGCCAGCAGTCGGGCAGAATTGAGAACTGAAGCTTTCTTT. Its protein is CASSRAELRTEAFF.

In this sample, this clonotype turned up many times. V and J are TRBV2 and TRBJ2-5; 8 nucleotides match TRBD2. J gave up 2 bases and V 6 bases, and 5 bases lay outside the gene matches. CDR1 and CDR2 (germline): SNHLY, FYNNEI. The length of the CDR3 is 14 residues. The CDR3 is CASRSSGVQETQYF. CDR3 DNA sequence: TGTGCCAGCAGGAGTAGCGGGGTACAAGAGACCCAGTACTTC. The whole variable domain, filled in from reference TRBV2 and TRBJ2-5, reads EPEVTQTPSHQVTQMGQEVILRCVPISNHLYFYWYRQILGQKVEFLVSFYNNEISEKSEIFDDQFSVERPDGSNFTLKIRSTKLEDSAMYFCASRSSGVQETQYFGPGTRLLVL.